This T cell receptor beta chain came from a study of blood T cell repertoires in COVID-19. This CDR3 has 15 residues. The V and J ends lost 0 bases and 5 bases respectively, with 14 bases between them. The germline V gene encodes CDR1 SGHRS and CDR2 YFSETQ. The protocol was immunoSEQ multiplex PCR, while the TCRdb copy is restricted to in-frame clones and leaves out a portion. The table includes 310,000 or so clones, roughly 89% detected once. Specimen: PBMCs or T cells enriched from blood (not recorded which). The chain joins TRBV5-1 to TRBJ2-5, with D unclear. This receptor was obtained from a woman in her thirties or forties who had recovered from COVID-19. The CDR3 protein is CASSLASGRRETQYF. The CDR3, as DNA: TGCGCCAGCAGCTTGGCCTCGGGTCGTCGTGAGACCCAGTACTTC.